Below, 10 T cell receptor beta chains from the same sample are listed, as sequenced in a study of beta chain features in type 1 diabetes. The investigators reverse transcribed all of the isolated RNA, so they sequenced expressed TCRB transcripts. Clones were read by immunoSEQ multiplex PCR, and TCRdb kept only the in-frame ones, dropping some. The data contain roughly 250,000 clones, roughly 9.6% of them singletons. Sequencing was done on a sample of naive CD4+ T cells from blood. These receptors all stem from a woman younger than 35 in good health.

This clone turned up a few times. The chain links TRBV18 to TRBJ1-4; the D gene is possibly TRBD1 (5 bases). The V gene lost 6 bases and the J gene lost 10 bases, with 18 bases spanning the gap. Germline loops: CDR1 KGHSH, CDR2 LQKENI. The CDR3 contains 14 residues. CDR3 region: CASSSALTELKLFF. For the CDR3, the DNA is TGTGCCAGCTCCTCGGCCCTGACAGAGTTAAAACTGTTTTTT.

This chain connects TRBV6-6 to TRBJ2-1, with TRBD1 matching 11 bases. This CDR3 is built from 15 residues. The germline CDR1 and CDR2 sequences are MNHNY and SVGAGI (reference sequence). After removal of 2 bases from V and 8 bases from J, the junction contained 5 bases not matched to a gene. CDR3 loop: CASSYGTGGSYEQFF. The CDR3 DNA sequence: TGTGCCAGCAGTTACGGGACAGGGGGATCTTATGAGCAGTTCTTC.

This clone occurred a few times. The chain employs TRBV28 and TRBJ1-5; D might be TRBD1 (6 bases). Trimming cost V 7 bases and J 0 bases, with 10 bases left between them. The CDR3 runs 14 residues. Germline values: CDR1 MDHEN, CDR2 SYDVKM. CDR3 DNA sequence: TGTGCCAGCAATACAGGGATTAGCAATCAGCCCCAGCATTTT. It translates to CASNTGISNQPQHF.

About this clone itself: Relative to the germline gene, one junction end is altered; a read error may explain this. The CDR3 loop reads CASSLGAPDGPDF. CDR3 coding DNA: TGTGCCAGCAGCTTGGGAGCCCCGGACGGGCCAGATTTC. V gene TRBV7-6 combines with J gene TRBJ2-7, with D perhaps TRBD2 (5 bases). CDR1 is SGHVS, CDR2 FNYEAQ, per germline. The CDR3 is made up of 13 amino acids.

This clone was found many times. The CDR3 DNA reads TGTGCCAGCAGCTCCGGACTAGCGGAGTACTTC. It translates to CASSSGLAEYF. The chain is built from TRBV7-9 and TRBJ2-5; 10 nucleotides align to TRBD2. This CDR3 is built from 11 residues. V dropped 4 bases and J dropped 12; count of bases not matched to a gene: 2. Germline CDR1 is SEHNR and CDR2 is FQNEAQ (reference sequence).

V usage is TRBV19 and J usage is TRBJ1-1; 10 bases agree with TRBD1. This CDR3 is built from 17 residues. Unmatched junction bases numbered 10, after V lost 2 bases and J lost 4 bases. CDR1 is LNHDA, CDR2 SQIVND, per germline (reference sequence). CDR3 sequence (DNA): TGTGCCAGTAGTATATACGGGACAGGGGCAAAGGGCACTGAAGCTTTCTTT. As protein: CASSIYGTGAKGTEAFF.

The V gene is TRBV6-5, the J gene TRBJ2-5; a weak D match, TRBD2 (5 bases). The germline CDR1 and CDR2 sequences are MNHEY and SVGAGI. CDR3 length: 14 amino acids. V lost 2 bases, J lost 2 bases, and 9 bases lay in between. In nucleotides, the CDR3 is TGTGCCAGCAGTTACGGGAGAGAACAAGAGACCCAGTACTTC. Protein: CASSYGREQETQYF.

The chain has TRBV2 and TRBJ1-2; 7 bases fit TRBD1. CDR1 is SNHLY, CDR2 FYNNEI, per germline. Unmatched junction bases numbered 5, after V lost 5 bases and J lost 5 bases. The CDR3 has 13 amino acids. The CDR3 reads CASSMDRSYGYTF. As DNA, the CDR3 is TGTGCCAGCAGTATGGACAGGTCATATGGCTACACCTTC.

This clone has more than one count but fewer than ten. The chain joins TRBV30 to TRBJ2-1; weak D call: TRBD2 (6 bases). CDR3 length: 17 amino acids. Germline V lookup: CDR1 GTSNPN, CDR2 SVGIG (reference sequence). V lost 2 bases to trimming and J lost 10 bases, with 27 bases between them. The CDR3 protein is CAWSPWSGLAPRREQFF. The CDR3, as DNA: TGTGCCTGGAGTCCCTGGAGTGGTCTAGCGCCGAGGAGGGAGCAGTTCTTC.

The chain links TRBV29-1 to TRBJ2-5, with TRBD2 identical over 11 bases. The germline V gene encodes CDR1 SQVTM and CDR2 ANQGSEA. The junction had 9 bases not matched to a gene; V was cut back by 2 bases and J by 4 bases. This CDR3 region has 16 residues. The CDR3 protein is CSVEPRLAGLGETQYF. The CDR3 coding sequence is TGCAGCGTTGAACCCCGACTAGCGGGATTAGGAGAGACCCAGTACTTC.